This T cell receptor (beta chain) is drawn from a study of CD8+CD57+ T cells in acquired aplastic anemia. This clonotype was counted once. Researchers used genomic DNA as the template to profile TCR beta VDJ and CDR3. One entry per CDR3 protein, called by TCRdb with MiXCR from the reads. The profile covers 200,000 to 250,000 distinct CDR3 sequences, with 60% to 65% appearing a single time and approximately 32% taken by the ten largest. Sequenced: sorted CD4+, CD8+, or CD8+CD57+ T cells (not recorded which) from PBMCs. This TCR derives from a human donor in good health.

CDR3 DNA sequence: TGTGCCATCAGTGAGGGTAGCGGGAGAGGAGTTGAGACCCAGTACTTC. Its protein is CAISEGSGRGVETQYF. The chain joins TRBV10-3 to TRBJ2-5; 9 bases are a match to TRBD2. CDR1 and CDR2 from the germline V gene are ENHRY and SYGVKD. Losses at the gene ends were 2 bases for V and 5 bases for J; bases not matched to a gene: 9. The CDR3 covers 16 residues.